The following is a T cell receptor (beta chain) sequence with its context. This specimen comes from a study of blood T cell repertoires in COVID-19. On the study more broadly: From the United States, Italy and Spain came samples of acute and convalescent COVID-19. The analysed material was cDNA or gDNA that came from T cells, B-cell-depleted T cells, or PBMCs.

Germline V gene sequence: CDR1 MDHEN, CDR2 SYDVKM. Unmatched junction bases numbered 4, after V lost 3 bases and J lost 4 bases. The CDR3 has 14 amino acids. Per the original data handling: By means of reference gene primer amplification, nucleated cell counts were estimated. Libraries were prepared by immunoSEQ multiplex PCR; TCRdb keeps only in-frame clonotypes and omits some of them. The V and J calls and clone size come from that table; D and trimming were worked out from the DNA. The data show over 150,000 clones, with approximately 84% seen just once and approximately 1.1% held by the top ten. Sequencing was performed on peripheral blood. The source is a man aged 35 to 55 with acute or convalescent COVID-19. The gene calls are TRBV28 and TRBJ1-2; 8 bases are a match to TRBD1. The CDR3 DNA is TGTGCCAGCAGTTTTCTAGACAGGGGCTATGGCTACACCTTC. Amino acid sequence: CASSFLDRGYGYTF.